This T cell receptor beta chain is drawn from a study of early T cells in non-severe SARS-CoV-2 infection (dated by TCRdb to about 2021). For the study in its entirety: Bulk RNA from unsorted whole blood was used for TCR sequencing, so alpha and beta chains could not be paired.

The V and J ends are trimmed by 4 bases and 10 bases, leaving 14 bases between them. Including cysteine and phenylalanine, the CDR3 has 13 amino acids. Only the CDR3 DNA is retained, 39 bases long and in frame from the first base. The paper's findings and limits, for the study overall: VDJdb matching was skewed toward anti-spike CD8 responses, so virus-specific expansions were likely underestimated and private and CD4 specificities were missed.

Set within a cohort of healthcare workers in London, UK, this nested case-control study involved weekly PCR testing of nasopharyngeal swabs along with blood sampling. Healthcare workers were recruited during the week of the UK lockdown, between 23 and 31 March 2020, and followed weekly for up to roughly 15 weeks. This clonotype has only a few counts. There is no known antigen for this receptor. The record has no base qualities; no much larger clone is one base away. The library was built by means of 5' RACE. Reads for this sample came from a NextSeq 500. To correct for sequencing error and PCR bias, the TCR library protocol tagged individual cDNA molecules with unique molecular identifiers. Sequencing covered both TCR alpha and beta chains, and within each sample the abundances of alpha and beta sequences were tightly co-correlated. Concerning the study's data processing: V gene, J gene and CDR3 annotation of TCR sequences was performed with Decombinator V4. Expanded TCRs were defined as changing significantly between any two time points under a Poisson model with p below 0.0001. TCR abundances were normalised to the total number of TCRs sequenced in each sample and reported as counts per million. TRAV1-2 paired with TRAJ12, TRAJ20 or TRAJ33 defined MAIT TCRs, while TRAV10 paired with TRAJ18 defined iNKT TCRs. VDJdb, accessed 1 November 2021, was searched for CMV, EBV and SARS-CoV-2 annotated TCRs, with TCRs annotated for multiple antigens excluded. Starting from the raw public reads, TCRdb applied fastp trimming at Q25, assembled clones with MiXCR and retained in-frame beta chains. Rows merge per CDR3 protein into single entries with the most common DNA and genes. The authors' filters were not applied to this entry. The sample table holds tens of thousands of distinct CDR3 sequences, of which less than 5.5% were seen once. The top ten hold under 6.5% of the sample.

What was sequenced was whole blood. The V and J genes are TRBV12-3 or TRBV12-4 and TRBJ2-1; D gene: possibly TRBD1, on 6 matching bases. The TCR originated in an adult who was a healthcare worker with PCR-confirmed SARS-CoV-2 infection or an uninfected control (not recorded which). The base sequence is TGTGCCAGCAGTTCGTGGACAGTTGTCGAGCAGTTCTTC. Translated, it reads CASSSWTVVEQFF.